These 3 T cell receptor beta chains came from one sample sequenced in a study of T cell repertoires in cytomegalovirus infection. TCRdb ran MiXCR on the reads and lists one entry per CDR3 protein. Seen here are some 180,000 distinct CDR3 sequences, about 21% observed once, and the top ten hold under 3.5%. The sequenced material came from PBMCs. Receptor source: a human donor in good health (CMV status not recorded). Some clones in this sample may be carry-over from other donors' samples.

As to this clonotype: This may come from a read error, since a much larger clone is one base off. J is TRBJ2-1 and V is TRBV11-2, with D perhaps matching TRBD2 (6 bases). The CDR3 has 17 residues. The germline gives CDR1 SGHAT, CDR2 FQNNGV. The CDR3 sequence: CASSLGRGTRRYKEQFF. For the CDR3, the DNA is TGTGCCAGCAGCTTAGGTCGGGGGACCAGGAGGTACAAGGAGCAGTTCTTC.

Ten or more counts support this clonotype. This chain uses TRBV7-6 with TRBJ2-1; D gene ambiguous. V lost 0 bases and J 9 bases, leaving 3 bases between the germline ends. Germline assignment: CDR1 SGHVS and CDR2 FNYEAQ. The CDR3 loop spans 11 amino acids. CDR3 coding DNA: TGTGCCAGCAGCTTAGCAAGTGAGCAGTTCTTC. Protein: CASSLASEQFF.

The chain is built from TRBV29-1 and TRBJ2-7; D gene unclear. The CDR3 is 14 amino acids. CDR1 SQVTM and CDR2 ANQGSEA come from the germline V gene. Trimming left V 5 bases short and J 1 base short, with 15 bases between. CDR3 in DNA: TGCAGCGTTTCTAGATCACGAGGATCCTACGAGCAGTACTTC. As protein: CSVSRSRGSYEQYF.